The clone carrying this TCR beta chain was detected a few times. The data derive from a study of T cell changes during pregnancy in multiple sclerosis. Germline trimming cut 2 bases from V and 8 bases from J; bases unmatched to any gene: 10. Germline assignment: CDR1 MNHEY and CDR2 SMNVEV (reference sequence). The CDR3 sequence is 16 residues long. Sequencing was performed with immunoSEQ multiplex PCR; in TCRdb, only in-frame clones are kept and a portion is missing. The repertoire includes under 40,000 clones, around 90% of them detected once, and about 0.4% sits in the top ten. The receptor comes from a female donor in good health, enrolled as a control in a pregnancy study. Specimen: CD4+ T cells from peripheral blood mononuclear cells, collected in the third trimester of pregnancy. The chain joins TRBV27 to TRBJ2-4, with TRBD2 identical over 9 bases. The chain's CDR3 is CASSLGAGGAQDIQYF. CDR3 bases: TGTGCCAGCAGTTTAGGGGCGGGAGGGGCTCAGGACATTCAGTACTTC.